These 32 T cell receptor beta chains share one sample of origin, sequenced in a study of blood T cells in healthy people across ages. Primed by a sample-barcoded 5' primer and a J-beta primer mix, a second PCR proceeded for 7 to 11 cycles. In TCRdb, the 5' RACE reads were re-called with MiXCR into one record per CDR3 protein. The sample consists of hundreds of thousands of distinct CDR3 sequences, more than 20% of them appearing once. The sequenced sample consisted of blood. The receptors here all came from a man aged 65 to 79 in good health.

This clonotype was detected only a few times. The J gene is TRBJ2-1, the V gene TRBV20-1; 12 bases are shared with TRBD2. Germline assignment: CDR1 DFQATT and CDR2 SNEGSKA (reference sequence). V gave up 5 bases and J gave up 2 bases; unmatched junction bases: 13. The CDR3 has 18 residues. CDR3 nucleotides: TGCAGTGCTCCCACCTACTCCGGACTAGCGGGAACCTACAATGAGCAGTTCTTC. Protein product: CSAPTYSGLAGTYNEQFF.

This clonotype has just a few counts. This clone may be a read error of a much larger clone one base away. The gene calls are TRBV5-6 and TRBJ2-4, with D possibly being TRBD2 (5 bases). CDR1 and CDR2 from the germline V gene are SGHDT and YYEEEE. The CDR3 loop spans 15 amino acids. V lost 4 bases, J lost 8 bases, and 19 bases lay in between. The CDR3: CASSVRRTAGDIQYF. The CDR3 DNA reads as TGTGCCAGCAGCGTGCGGCGGACGGCCGGGGACATTCAGTACTTC. The full variable domain, its missing parts supplied by reference TRBV5-6 and TRBJ2-4, is DAGVTQSPTHLIKTRGQQVTLRCSPKSGHDTVSWYQQALGQGPQFIFQYYEEEERQRGNFPDRFSGHQFPNYSSELNVNALLLGDSALYLCASSVRRTAGDIQYFGAGTRLSVL.

This clonotype has a handful of counts. V is TRBV28 and J is TRBJ2-5; D possibly corresponds to TRBD1 (6 bases). Germline-derived CDR1 and CDR2 are MDHEN and SYDVKM. The CDR3 has 14 amino acids. V gave up 4 bases and J gave up 5 bases, with 14 bases separating them. The CDR3 coding sequence is TGTGCCAGCAGTTCCTCCCAGGGGACGGAGACCCAGTACTTC. Translating gives CASSSSQGTETQYF. Drawing the rest from reference TRBV28 and TRBJ2-5, the complete variable domain is DVKVTQSSRYLVKRTGEKVFLECVQDMDHENMFWYRQDPGLGLRLIYFSYDVKMKEKGDIPEGYSVSREKKERFSLILESASTNQTSMYLCASSSSQGTETQYFGPGTRLLVL.

This chain uses TRBV6-6 with TRBJ2-5, with unresolved D. The CDR3 extends over 14 amino acids. Germline V gives CDR1 MNHNY, CDR2 SVGAGI (reference sequence). Trimming took 7 bases from V and 2 from J, leaving 14 bases between them. The CDR3 DNA sequence: TGTGCCAGCAAACCTCCCCCGGATCAAGAGACCCAGTACTTC. It translates to CASKPPPDQETQYF.

Concerning this clonotype itself: A much larger clone lies one base from this, so it may be a read error. The V call is TRBV2, the J call TRBJ2-6; D is possibly TRBD1 (6 bases). The CDR3 is made up of 15 amino acids. V lost 6 bases, J lost 1 base, and 10 bases lay in between. The V gene's germline CDR1 is SNHLY and CDR2 FYNNEI. The CDR3 here is CASSSDRSGANVLTF. As DNA, the CDR3 is TGTGCCAGCAGCTCGGACAGATCTGGGGCCAACGTCCTGACTTTC.

This clonotype was picked up many times. A read error may produce the germline difference seen at one junction end. This sequence joins TRBV7-9 and TRBJ1-1; 8 bases map to TRBD1. CDR1 and CDR2 from the germline V gene are SEHNR and FQNEAQ (reference sequence). The length of the CDR3 is 14 residues. CDR3 sequence: CASSSGQVNTEAFF. The CDR3 nucleotides are TGCGCCAGCAGCTCGGGACAGGTGAACACTGAAGCTTTCTTT.

This clonotype was seen repeatedly, ten times or more. Written as DNA, the CDR3 is TGTGCCAGCAGCCAGGCCGGGATTGTTGAAAAACTGTTTTTT. It specifies CASSQAGIVEKLFF. The chain employs TRBV7-9 and TRBJ1-4, with D unclear. The CDR3 contains 14 residues. V was trimmed by 5 bases and J by 7 bases, leaving 14 bases between them. The germline gives CDR1 SEHNR, CDR2 FQNEAQ (reference sequence).

The sample holds a few counts of this clonotype. The chain employs TRBV28 and TRBJ2-7; a weak D match, TRBD1 (6 bases). With 2 bases removed from V and 3 bases from J, the gap between germline ends came to 17 bases. Germline V CDR1 and CDR2: MDHEN, SYDVKM. The CDR3 length is 16 residues. Written as DNA, the CDR3 is TGTGCCAGCAGTTTAGGCGCGGCAGGGGAAGACTACGAGCAGTACTTC. Its protein is CASSLGAAGEDYEQYF.

This chain connects TRBV7-9 to TRBJ1-1; no clear D gene. The germline V gene encodes CDR1 SEHNR and CDR2 FQNEAQ (reference sequence). V was cut by 1 base and J by 4 bases, with 13 bases left in between. The CDR3 consists of 15 residues. DNA of the CDR3: TGTGCCAGCAGCTTAGATACAGACCTGAGCACTGAAGCTTTCTTT. Residues: CASSLDTDLSTEAFF.

This chain links TRBV7-2 with TRBJ2-7, with a possible D match to TRBD2 (6 bases). Trimming cost V 2 bases and J 3 bases, with 11 bases left between them. This CDR3 spans 14 amino acids. From germline, CDR1 is SGHTA and CDR2 FQGNSA. CDR3 nucleotide sequence: TGTGCCAGCAGCTTACAGCGGGCGAACTACGAGCAGTACTTC. It codes for CASSLQRANYEQYF.

Details on this clonotype: A junction boundary mismatches the germline segment, possibly from a read error. This rearrangement joins TRBV6-6 to TRBJ2-5; D uncertain. CDR1 is MNHNY and CDR2 is SVGAGI in the germline V gene (reference sequence). This CDR3 is 12 amino acids long. The CDR3 reads CASSSQAETQYF. Written as DNA, the CDR3 is TGTGCTAGCAGTTCCCAGGCGGAGACCCAGTACTTC.

In DNA, the CDR3 is TGCAGTGCAGAGAAGCGGGACTCCTACGAGCAGTACTTC. It yields the protein CSAEKRDSYEQYF. This sequence joins TRBV20-1 and TRBJ2-7; 7 bases match TRBD2. The CDR3 runs 13 residues. Germline V CDR1 and CDR2: DFQATT, SNEGSKA (reference sequence). J lost 0 bases, V lost 6 bases, and 5 bases had no gene match.

This clonotype was seen a handful of times. In DNA form, the CDR3 reads TGCGCCAGCAGTGACCGGGACAGGGGGCTTCAGGAGCAGTACTTC. Residues: CASSDRDRGLQEQYF. The chain carries TRBV10-1 and TRBJ2-7; 12 bases line up with TRBD1. The CDR3 runs 15 residues. Unmatched junction bases numbered 7, after V lost 3 bases and J lost 7 bases. CDR1 and CDR2 from the germline V gene are WNHNN and SYGVQD (reference sequence).

V gene TRBV20-1 combines with J gene TRBJ2-7; 9 bases line up with TRBD1. CDR1 and CDR2 from the germline V gene are DFQATT and SNEGSKA (reference sequence). This CDR3 spans 13 amino acids. The junction had 8 bases not matched to a gene; V was cut back by 5 bases and J by 6 bases. As DNA, the CDR3 is TGCAGTGCTCGGAGGACAGGGGCGGGCGAGCAGTACTTC. Its translation: CSARRTGAGEQYF.

The chain uses TRBV6-2 or TRBV6-3 and TRBJ1-5, with D hard to call. The germline V gene encodes CDR1 MNHEY and CDR2 SVGEGT. The CDR3 is made up of 12 amino acids. V lost 2 bases and J 4 bases, leaving 3 bases between the germline ends. CDR3 sequence: CASSYGNQPQHF. CDR3 coding DNA: TGTGCCAGCAGTTACGGGAATCAGCCCCAGCATTTT.

This clonotype was counted between two and nine times. V gene TRBV29-1 combines with J gene TRBJ2-7, with a tentative D call TRBD1 (6 bases). V was pared by 6 bases and J by 2 bases, with 17 bases between. The V gene's germline CDR1 is SQVTM and CDR2 ANQGSEA. The length of the CDR3 is 14 residues. CDR3 in amino acids: CSVPSATGPYEQYF. The CDR3 region has the DNA TGCAGCGTCCCAAGTGCGACAGGTCCCTACGAGCAGTACTTC.

The J gene is TRBJ2-1, the V gene TRBV9; D gene unclear. Germline V CDR1 and CDR2: SGDLS, YYNGEE. Trimming shortened V by 3 bases and J by 4 bases, and 8 bases separated the two germline ends. The CDR3 length is 13 residues. The CDR3 nucleotides read TGTGCCAGCAGCGCAGACTCTTACAATGAGCAGTTCTTC. This gives the protein CASSADSYNEQFF.

This clonotype showed up many times. The chain joins TRBV9 to TRBJ2-6, with TRBD1 identical over 9 bases. V shed 8 bases and J 0 bases; nucleotides not matched to a gene: 3. Germline V gene lookup returns CDR1 SGDLS and CDR2 YYNGEE. The CDR3 sequence is 15 residues long. The CDR3 nucleotides read TGTGCCAGTCGACAGGGGGGCTCTGGGGCCAACGTCCTGACTTTC. Its protein is CASRQGGSGANVLTF.

The chain carries TRBV5-1 and TRBJ2-1; TRBD2 might be the D (6 bases). Germline V CDR1 and CDR2: SGHRS, YFSETQ. V dropped 0 bases and J dropped 7 bases, with 14 bases sitting between them. CDR3 length: 15 residues. The CDR3 reads CASSLEGSGFNEQFF. CDR3 sequence (DNA): TGCGCCAGCAGCTTGGAGGGTAGCGGCTTTAATGAGCAGTTCTTC.

Concerning this clonotype: A much larger clone lies one base from this, so it may be a read error. The rearrangement links TRBV12-3 or TRBV12-4 to TRBJ2-1, with D perhaps TRBD2 (6 bases). The CDR3 has 16 residues. The CDR3 coding sequence is TGTGCCAGCAGGCCTCTGGACGGGGACTCCTACAATGAGCAGTCCTTC. Translating it yields CASRPLDGDSYNEQSF.

The table lists this clonotype with a few counts. The V gene is TRBV6-1, the J gene TRBJ2-1; D gene ambiguous. Germline lookup yields CDR1 MNHNS and CDR2 SASEGT. The CDR3 totals 14 residues. Trimming pared 7 bases from V and 4 bases from J, leaving 14 bases between. CDR3 nucleotide sequence: TGTGCCAGCACCGGCCCCACGAATTACAATGAGCAGTTCTTC. Protein: CASTGPTNYNEQFF.

The chain has TRBV5-5 and TRBJ2-5; TRBD1 matches 8 bases. V lost 4 bases, J lost 2 bases, and 10 bases stayed unmatched. In germline, CDR1 is SGHKS, CDR2 YYEKEE (reference sequence). The CDR3 runs to 16 residues. The CDR3 region is CASSTPYRGTQETQYF. In DNA, the CDR3 is TGTGCCAGCAGCACACCCTACAGGGGGACTCAAGAGACCCAGTACTTC.

The gene calls are TRBV18 and TRBJ2-7, with 9 bases aligning to TRBD1. The CDR3 runs 15 residues. The germline gives CDR1 KGHSH, CDR2 LQKENI. The trim removed 2 bases at V and 5 bases at J, leaving 7 bases unmatched. CDR3: CASSPGQGKRHEQYF. The CDR3 nucleotides read TGTGCCAGCTCACCAGGACAGGGGAAAAGGCACGAGCAGTACTTC.

This clonotype was counted between two and nine times. The chain uses TRBV14 and TRBJ2-3; TRBD2 matches at 8 bases. Germline CDR1 is SGHDN and CDR2 is FVKESK. CDR3 length: 15 residues. The trim removed 0 bases at V and 5 bases at J, leaving 4 bases unmatched. In DNA, the CDR3 is TGTGCCAGCAGCCAAGAAGGTCTAGCGGGAGATACGCAGTATTTT. Protein: CASSQEGLAGDTQYF.

This clonotype was counted only a few times. The chain combines TRBV2 with TRBJ2-4, with D unresolved. CDR3 length equals 17 residues. The germline gives CDR1 SNHLY, CDR2 FYNNEI. V dropped 7 bases and J dropped 1 base, with 20 bases sitting between them. CDR3 nucleotide sequence: TGTGCCAGCACCGAATATAGTCGATCCCCTGCCAAAAACATTCAGTACTTC. It is translated as CASTEYSRSPAKNIQYF.

J is TRBJ2-5 and V is TRBV28; D is perhaps TRBD2 (6 bases). Deletions cut 6 bases from V and 6 bases from J, with 14 bases between. In germline, CDR1 is MDHEN, CDR2 SYDVKM. CDR3 size: 13 residues. The CDR3 DNA reads TGTGCCAGCAGCCCGGGACTGGAGAAGACCCAGTACTTC. Protein sequence: CASSPGLEKTQYF.

This clonotype has just a few counts. The genes are TRBV5-1 and TRBJ1-1, with D perhaps matching TRBD1 (6 bases). This CDR3 region has 16 residues. Germline CDR1 is SGHRS and CDR2 is YFSETQ. Trimming removed 0 bases at V and 5 bases at J, with 17 bases between. The DNA for the CDR3 is TGCGCCAGCAGCTTGGATGAGCAGGGGCCCAAGACTGAAGCTTTCTTT. Translated, it gives CASSLDEQGPKTEAFF. The variable domain in full, with the rest retrieved from reference TRBV5-1 and TRBJ1-1, is KAGVTQTPRYLIKTRGQQVTLSCSPISGHRSVSWYQQTPGQGLQFLFEYFSETQRNKGNFPGRFSGRQFSNSRSEMNVSTLELGDSALYLCASSLDEQGPKTEAFFGQGTRLTVV.

V gene TRBV5-1 combines with J gene TRBJ2-5, with 9 bases that match TRBD2. Germline assignment: CDR1 SGHRS and CDR2 YFSETQ. The CDR3 is 15 residues long. V gave up 4 bases and J gave up 2 bases; unmatched junction bases: 6. As DNA, the CDR3 is TGCGCCAGCAGCGCTGGACTAGCGAGACAAGAGACCCAGTACTTC. Translated: CASSAGLARQETQYF.

V is TRBV9 and J is TRBJ2-1, with D possibly TRBD2 on 6 matching bases. The germline V and J ends were trimmed by 6 bases and 4 bases, with 14 bases remaining between them. Per germline, CDR1 SGDLS and CDR2 YYNGEE. This CDR3 is 14 amino acids long. The CDR3 DNA reads as TGTGCCAGCAACGCGGGGCGGGAATACAATGAGCAGTTCTTC. This gives the protein CASNAGREYNEQFF.

This clonotype was counted ten times or more. V usage is TRBV5-1 and J usage is TRBJ2-5; D could derive from TRBD1 or TRBD2 (6 bases each). CDR3 size: 13 residues. Germline V gives CDR1 SGHRS, CDR2 YFSETQ. Trimming removed 1 base from V and 3 bases from J, with 7 bases in between. CDR3 DNA: TGCGCCAGCAGCTTGAGGGGGGAAGAGACCCAGTACTTC. Translation gives CASSLRGEETQYF. The full variable domain, its missing parts supplied by reference TRBV5-1 and TRBJ2-5, is KAGVTQTPRYLIKTRGQQVTLSCSPISGHRSVSWYQQTPGQGLQFLFEYFSETQRNKGNFPGRFSGRQFSNSRSEMNVSTLELGDSALYLCASSLRGEETQYFGPGTRLLVL.

This chain connects TRBV5-1 to TRBJ2-7; no clear D gene. This CDR3 is built from 13 residues. Looked up from germline, CDR1 is SGHRS and CDR2 is YFSETQ. V gave up 3 bases and J gave up 3 bases, with 10 bases separating them. CDR3 sequence reads: CASSSGGYYEQYF. The CDR3 DNA sequence: TGCGCCAGCAGCTCCGGCGGATACTACGAGCAGTACTTC.

The chain couples TRBV20-1 to TRBJ2-1; 11 bases align to TRBD2. Near its end, the DNA agrees better with TRBJ2-5, so the J call may be wrong. The CDR3 sequence is 15 residues long. CDR1 is DFQATT, CDR2 SNEGSKA, per germline (reference sequence). CDR3: CSAGALAGGPETQYF. The CDR3 bases are TGCAGTGCTGGAGCGCTAGCGGGAGGCCCAGAGACCCAGTACTTC.